What follows are 6 T cell receptor beta chains derived from one specimen sequenced in a study of beta chain features in type 1 diabetes. Expressed TCRB transcripts were sequenced, since all the RNA that had been isolated was reverse transcribed. Profiling relied on immunoSEQ multiplex PCR, and the TCRdb table lists in-frame clones only, not all of them. The sample consists of about 740,000 clones, around an eighth of them appearing once. The antigens these receptors bind are not known. General study findings and limits: Across all four CD4+ subsets, people with type 1 diabetes showed modestly shorter TCRB CDR3s.

The source material was naive CD4+ T cells from blood. These receptors all come from a man aged 18 to 30 with type 1 diabetes.

This chain links TRBV4-1 with TRBJ1-2; D gene unclear. The CDR3 is 17 amino acids. Deletions cut 3 bases from V and 2 bases from J, with 19 bases between. Germline CDR1 is MGHRA and CDR2 is YSYEKL. Written as DNA, the CDR3 is TGCGCCAGCAGCCAGCCTCCCACACGGTTTTCAAACTATGGCTACACCTTC. This sequence encodes CASSQPPTRFSNYGYTF.

This sequence joins TRBV29-1 and TRBJ1-5; tentatively, D is TRBD1 (5 bases). The CDR3 extends over 13 amino acids. The V end lost 7 bases, the J end lost 6 bases, and 16 bases lay between the germline ends. Per germline, CDR1 SQVTM and CDR2 ANQGSEA. The CDR3 protein is CSARDGGSQPQHF. The CDR3 DNA reads TGCAGCGCGAGGGACGGGGGAAGTCAGCCCCAGCATTTT.

This clone came up a few times. This chain joins TRBV29-1 and TRBJ1-2, with 9 bases lining up with TRBD1. The CDR3 runs 12 residues. CDR1 is SQVTM, CDR2 ANQGSEA, per germline. V lost 3 bases to trimming and J lost 6 bases; unmatched junction nucleotides: 2. CDR3: CSVDGQGNGYTF. The CDR3 region has the DNA TGCAGCGTTGACGGACAGGGGAATGGCTACACCTTC.

This clone was counted only a few times. The CDR3 ends on some other residue instead of the conserved phenylalanine or tryptophan, so this is likely a read error. The DNA is left out, because the CDR3 cannot be placed on it with certainty; the CDR3 is given as TCRdb lists it. The rearrangement links TRBV20-1 to TRBJ1-1. The CDR3 length equals 8 residues, ends included. Germline V gives CDR1 DFQATT, CDR2 SNEGSKA (reference sequence). The CDR3 spells CSARRRVS.

The chain uses TRBV9 and TRBJ1-3; D unresolved. The ends were cut back, 0 bases at V and 3 bases at J, with 7 bases in the middle. CDR1 SGDLS and CDR2 YYNGEE come from the germline V gene. The CDR3 runs to 14 residues. For the CDR3, the DNA is TGTGCCAGCAGCGTAGGGGATTTTGGAAACACCATATATTTT. Its translation: CASSVGDFGNTIYF. The full variable domain, with the rest looked up from reference TRBV9 and TRBJ1-3, is DSGVTQTPKHLITATGQRVTLRCSPRSGDLSVYWYQQSLDQGLQFLIQYYNGEERAKGNILERFSAQQFPDLHSELNLSSLELGDSALYFCASSVGDFGNTIYFGEGSWLTVV.

This clone was seen a single time. V and J are TRBV6-1 and TRBJ1-2; 9 positions match TRBD1. Unmatched junction bases numbered 2, after V lost 3 bases and J lost 0 bases. The CDR3 runs to 15 residues. Per germline, CDR1 MNHNS and CDR2 SASEGT. The CDR3 nucleotides are TGTGCCAGCAGTGAGAGGGACAGGGCTAACTATGGCTACACCTTC. It codes for CASSERDRANYGYTF.